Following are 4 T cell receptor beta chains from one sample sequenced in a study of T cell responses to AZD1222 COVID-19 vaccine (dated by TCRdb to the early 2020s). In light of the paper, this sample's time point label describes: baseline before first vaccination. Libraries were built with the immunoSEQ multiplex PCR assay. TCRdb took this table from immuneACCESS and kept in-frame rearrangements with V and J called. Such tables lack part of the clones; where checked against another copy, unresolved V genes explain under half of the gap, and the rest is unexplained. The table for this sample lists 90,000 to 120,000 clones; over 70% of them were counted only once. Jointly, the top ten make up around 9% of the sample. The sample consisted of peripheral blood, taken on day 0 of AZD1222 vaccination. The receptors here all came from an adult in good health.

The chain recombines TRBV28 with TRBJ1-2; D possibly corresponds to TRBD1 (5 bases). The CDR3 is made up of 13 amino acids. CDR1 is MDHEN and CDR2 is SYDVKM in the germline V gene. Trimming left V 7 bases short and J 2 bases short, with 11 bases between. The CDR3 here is CASKGPQNYGYTF. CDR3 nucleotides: TGTGCCAGCAAGGGGCCTCAGAACTATGGCTACACCTTC.

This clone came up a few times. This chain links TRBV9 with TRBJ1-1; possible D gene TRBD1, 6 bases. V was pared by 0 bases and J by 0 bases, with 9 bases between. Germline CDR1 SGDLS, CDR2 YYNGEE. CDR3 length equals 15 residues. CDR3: CASSVAGHMNTEAFF. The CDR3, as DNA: TGTGCCAGCAGCGTAGCGGGACACATGAACACTGAAGCTTTCTTT.

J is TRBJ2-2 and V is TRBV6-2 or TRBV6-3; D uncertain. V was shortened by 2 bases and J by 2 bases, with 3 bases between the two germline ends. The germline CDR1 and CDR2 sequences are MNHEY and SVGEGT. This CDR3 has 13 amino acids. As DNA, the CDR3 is TGTGCCAGCAGTTACGCTAACACCGGGGAGCTGTTTTTT. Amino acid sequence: CASSYANTGELFF.

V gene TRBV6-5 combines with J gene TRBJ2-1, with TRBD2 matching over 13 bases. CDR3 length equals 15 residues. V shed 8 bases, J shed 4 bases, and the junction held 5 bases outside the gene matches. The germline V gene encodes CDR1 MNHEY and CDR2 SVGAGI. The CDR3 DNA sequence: TGTGCCAGCCCCCAACTAGCGGGGGGGTACAATGAGCAGTTCTTC. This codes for CASPQLAGGYNEQFF.